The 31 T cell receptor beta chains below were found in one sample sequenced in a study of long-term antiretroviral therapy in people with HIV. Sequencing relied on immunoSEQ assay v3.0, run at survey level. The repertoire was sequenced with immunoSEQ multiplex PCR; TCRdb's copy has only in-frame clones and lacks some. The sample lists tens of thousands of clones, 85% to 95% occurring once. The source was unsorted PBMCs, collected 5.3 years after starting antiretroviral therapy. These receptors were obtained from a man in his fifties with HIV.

In nucleotides, the CDR3 is TGTGCCAGCAGCCGGGAGACAGGGACACCTCCTTACGAGCAGTACTTC. Its protein is CASSRETGTPPYEQYF. This sequence joins TRBV14 and TRBJ2-7; the match to TRBD1 covers 7 bases. V lost 4 bases to trimming and J lost 4 bases; unmatched junction nucleotides: 13. Per germline, CDR1 SGHDN and CDR2 FVKESK. The CDR3 runs 16 residues.

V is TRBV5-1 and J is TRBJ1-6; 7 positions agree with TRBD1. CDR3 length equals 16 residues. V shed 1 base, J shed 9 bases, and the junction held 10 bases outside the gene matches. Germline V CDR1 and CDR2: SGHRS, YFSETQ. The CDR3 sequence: CASSLSQGGEGSPLHF. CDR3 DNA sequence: TGCGCCAGCAGCTTGTCACAAGGGGGCGAGGGTTCACCCCTCCACTTT.

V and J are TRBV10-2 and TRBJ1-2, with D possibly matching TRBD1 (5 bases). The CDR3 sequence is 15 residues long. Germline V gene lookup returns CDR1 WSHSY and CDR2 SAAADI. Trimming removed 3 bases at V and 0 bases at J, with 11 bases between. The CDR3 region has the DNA TGCGCCAGCAGTGATGGGGCGTCGGCTAACTATGGCTACACCTTC. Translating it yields CASSDGASANYGYTF.

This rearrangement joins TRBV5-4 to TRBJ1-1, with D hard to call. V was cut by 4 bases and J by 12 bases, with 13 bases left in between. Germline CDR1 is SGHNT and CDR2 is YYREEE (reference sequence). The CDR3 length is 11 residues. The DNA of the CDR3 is TGTGCCAGCAGCCTCGGCCCATCGACTTTCTTT. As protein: CASSLGPSTFF.

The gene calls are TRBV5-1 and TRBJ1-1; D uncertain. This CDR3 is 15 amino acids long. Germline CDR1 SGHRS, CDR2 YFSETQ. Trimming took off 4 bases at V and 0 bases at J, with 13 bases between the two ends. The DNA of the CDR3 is TGCGCCAGCAGCCAAAACCGCACCGTGAACACTGAAGCTTTCTTT. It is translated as CASSQNRTVNTEAFF.

The CDR3 sequence: CAWNAVGLYYGYTF. CDR3 bases: TGTGCCTGGAACGCAGTGGGCCTTTACTATGGCTACACCTTC. The V gene is TRBV30, the J gene TRBJ1-2; D is undetermined. CDR1 is GTSNPN, CDR2 SVGIG, per germline (reference sequence). The V end lost 4 bases, the J end lost 3 bases, and 15 bases lay between the germline ends. This CDR3 region has 14 residues.

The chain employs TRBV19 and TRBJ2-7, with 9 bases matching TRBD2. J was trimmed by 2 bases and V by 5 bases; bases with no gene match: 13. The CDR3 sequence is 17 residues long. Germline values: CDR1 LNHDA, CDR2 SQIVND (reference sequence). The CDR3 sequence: CASSLSGTSPLPYEQYF. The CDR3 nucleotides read TGTGCCAGTAGTCTGTCTGGGACTAGCCCGCTACCCTACGAGCAGTACTTC.

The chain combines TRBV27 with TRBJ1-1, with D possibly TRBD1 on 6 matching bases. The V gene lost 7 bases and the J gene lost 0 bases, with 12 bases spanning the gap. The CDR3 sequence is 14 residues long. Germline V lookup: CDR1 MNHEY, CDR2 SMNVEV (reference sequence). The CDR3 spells CASTRGSMNTEAFF. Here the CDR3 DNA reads TGTGCCAGCACCAGGGGATCGATGAACACTGAAGCTTTCTTT.

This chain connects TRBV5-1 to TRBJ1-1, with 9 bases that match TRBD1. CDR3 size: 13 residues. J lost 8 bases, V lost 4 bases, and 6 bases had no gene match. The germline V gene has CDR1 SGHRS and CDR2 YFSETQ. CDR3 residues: CASSPGTGREAFF. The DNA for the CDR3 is TGCGCCAGCAGCCCTGGGACAGGGAGAGAAGCTTTCTTT. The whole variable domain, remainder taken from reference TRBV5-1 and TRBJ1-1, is KAGVTQTPRYLIKTRGQQVTLSCSPISGHRSVSWYQQTPGQGLQFLFEYFSETQRNKGNFPGRFSGRQFSNSRSEMNVSTLELGDSALYLCASSPGTGREAFFGQGTRLTVV.

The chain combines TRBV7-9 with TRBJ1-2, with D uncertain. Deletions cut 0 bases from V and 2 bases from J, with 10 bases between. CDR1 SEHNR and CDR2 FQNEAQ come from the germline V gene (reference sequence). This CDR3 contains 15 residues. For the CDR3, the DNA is TGTGCCAGCAGCTTAGCGCTGGGATGGAACTATGGCTACACCTTC. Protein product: CASSLALGWNYGYTF.

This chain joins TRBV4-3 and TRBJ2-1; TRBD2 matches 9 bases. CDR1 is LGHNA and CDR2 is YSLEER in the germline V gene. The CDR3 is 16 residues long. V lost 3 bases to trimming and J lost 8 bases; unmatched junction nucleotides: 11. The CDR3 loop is CASSQGFGGGADEQFF. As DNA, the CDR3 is TGCGCCAGCAGCCAGGGGTTCGGCGGGGGGGCTGATGAGCAGTTCTTC.

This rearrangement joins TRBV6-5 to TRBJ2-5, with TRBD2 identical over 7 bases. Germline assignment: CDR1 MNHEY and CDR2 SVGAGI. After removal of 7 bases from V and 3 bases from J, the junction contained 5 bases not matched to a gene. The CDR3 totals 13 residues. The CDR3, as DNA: TGTGCCAGCATGCCTAGCGGAGAAGAGACCCAGTACTTC. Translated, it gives CASMPSGEETQYF.

The CDR3 spells CASSLGRNSYNEQFF. CDR3 nucleotide sequence: TGCGCCAGCAGCTTGGGCCGGAATTCCTACAATGAGCAGTTCTTC. This rearrangement joins TRBV5-1 to TRBJ2-1; D gene uncertain. Trimming cost V 0 bases and J 1 base, with 8 bases left between them. CDR1 is SGHRS, CDR2 YFSETQ, per germline. This CDR3 comprises 15 residues.

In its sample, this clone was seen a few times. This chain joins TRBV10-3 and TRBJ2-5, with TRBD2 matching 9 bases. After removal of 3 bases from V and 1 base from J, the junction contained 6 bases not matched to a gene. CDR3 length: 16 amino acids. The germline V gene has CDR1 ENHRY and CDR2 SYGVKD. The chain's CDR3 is CAISEGLAGSQETQYF. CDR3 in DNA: TGTGCCATCAGTGAAGGGCTAGCGGGGAGCCAAGAGACCCAGTACTTC.

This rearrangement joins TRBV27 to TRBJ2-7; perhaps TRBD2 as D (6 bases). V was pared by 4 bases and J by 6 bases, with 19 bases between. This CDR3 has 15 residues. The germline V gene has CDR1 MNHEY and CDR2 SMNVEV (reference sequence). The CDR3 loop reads CASSWGVAHASEQYF. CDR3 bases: TGTGCCAGCAGTTGGGGGGTGGCACACGCGTCCGAGCAGTACTTC.

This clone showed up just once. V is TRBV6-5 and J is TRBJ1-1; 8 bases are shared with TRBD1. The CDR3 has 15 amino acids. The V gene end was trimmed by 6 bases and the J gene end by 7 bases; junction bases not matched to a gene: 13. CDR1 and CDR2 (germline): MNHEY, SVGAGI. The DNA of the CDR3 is TGTGCCAGCAGGAGGCTTCAGGGGGCGCATGATGAAGCTTTCTTT. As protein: CASRRLQGAHDEAFF.

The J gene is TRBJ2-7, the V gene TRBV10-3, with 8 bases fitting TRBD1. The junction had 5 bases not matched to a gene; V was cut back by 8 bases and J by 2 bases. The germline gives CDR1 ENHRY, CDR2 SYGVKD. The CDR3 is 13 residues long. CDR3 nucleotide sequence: TGTGCCATCGCTCCGGGACAGGCCTACGAGCAGTACTTC. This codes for CAIAPGQAYEQYF.

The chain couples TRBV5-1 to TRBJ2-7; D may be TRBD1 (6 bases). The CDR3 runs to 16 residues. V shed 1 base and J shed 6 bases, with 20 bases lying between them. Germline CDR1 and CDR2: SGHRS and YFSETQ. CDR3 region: CASSLTGTVMVAEQYF. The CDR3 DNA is TGCGCCAGCAGCTTGACAGGGACGGTGATGGTGGCCGAGCAGTACTTC.

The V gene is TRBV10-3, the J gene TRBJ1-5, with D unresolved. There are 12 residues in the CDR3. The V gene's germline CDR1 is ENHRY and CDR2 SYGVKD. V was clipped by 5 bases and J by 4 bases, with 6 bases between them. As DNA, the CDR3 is TGTGCCATCAGTTCCACTAATCAGCCCCAGCATTTT. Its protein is CAISSTNQPQHF.

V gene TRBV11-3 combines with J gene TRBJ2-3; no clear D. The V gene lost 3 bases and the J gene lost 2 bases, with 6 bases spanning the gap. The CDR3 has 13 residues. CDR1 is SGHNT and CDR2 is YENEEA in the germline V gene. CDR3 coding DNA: TGTGCCAGCAGCTTTGACTCCACAGATACGCAGTATTTT. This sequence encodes CASSFDSTDTQYF.

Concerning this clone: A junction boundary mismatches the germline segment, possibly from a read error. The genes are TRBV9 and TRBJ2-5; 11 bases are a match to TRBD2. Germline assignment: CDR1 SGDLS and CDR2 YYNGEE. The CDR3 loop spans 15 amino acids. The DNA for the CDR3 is TGTGCCAGCAGTGTAGCGGGGGGGCTTTTGGAGACCCAGTACTTC. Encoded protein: CASSVAGGLLETQYF.

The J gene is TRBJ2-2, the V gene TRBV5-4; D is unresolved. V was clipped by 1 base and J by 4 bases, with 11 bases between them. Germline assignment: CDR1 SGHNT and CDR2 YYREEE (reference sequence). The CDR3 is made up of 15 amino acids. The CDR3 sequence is CASSLPANPTGELFF. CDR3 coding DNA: TGTGCCAGCAGCTTGCCGGCTAACCCCACCGGGGAGCTGTTTTTT.

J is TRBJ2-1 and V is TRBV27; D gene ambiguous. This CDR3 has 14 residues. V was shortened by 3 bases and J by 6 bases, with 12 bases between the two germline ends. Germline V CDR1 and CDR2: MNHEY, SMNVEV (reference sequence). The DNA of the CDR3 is TGTGCCAGCAGTTTCCCCCAGAAAATCAATGAGCAGTTCTTC. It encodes CASSFPQKINEQFF.

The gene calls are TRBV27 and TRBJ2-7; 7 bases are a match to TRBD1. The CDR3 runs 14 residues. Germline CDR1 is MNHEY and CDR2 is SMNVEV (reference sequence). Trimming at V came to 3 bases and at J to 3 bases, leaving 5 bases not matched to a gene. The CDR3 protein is CASSFKGTVYEQYF. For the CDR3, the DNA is TGTGCCAGCAGTTTTAAGGGGACAGTCTACGAGCAGTACTTC.

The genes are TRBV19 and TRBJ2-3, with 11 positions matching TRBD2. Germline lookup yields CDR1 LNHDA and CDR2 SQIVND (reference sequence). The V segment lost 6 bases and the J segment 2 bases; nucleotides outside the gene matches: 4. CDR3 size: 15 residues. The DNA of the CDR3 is TGTGCCAGTAGCTCTAGCGGGGGGCTCACAGATACGCAGTATTTT. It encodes CASSSSGGLTDTQYF.

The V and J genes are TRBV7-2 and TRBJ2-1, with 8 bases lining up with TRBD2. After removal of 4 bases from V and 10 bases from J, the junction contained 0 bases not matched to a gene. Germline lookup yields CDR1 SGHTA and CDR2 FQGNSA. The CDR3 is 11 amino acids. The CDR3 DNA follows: TGTGCCAGCAGCTCTAGCGGGGAGCAGTTCTTC. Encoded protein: CASSSSGEQFF.

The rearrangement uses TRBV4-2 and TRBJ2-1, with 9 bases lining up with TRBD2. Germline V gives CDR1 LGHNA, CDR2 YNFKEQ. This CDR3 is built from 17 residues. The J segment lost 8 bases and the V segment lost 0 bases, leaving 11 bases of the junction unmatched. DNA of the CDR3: TGTGCCAGCAGCCAAGATTCCAGGGGCGGGGGGGCTCATGAGCAGTTCTTC. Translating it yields CASSQDSRGGGAHEQFF.

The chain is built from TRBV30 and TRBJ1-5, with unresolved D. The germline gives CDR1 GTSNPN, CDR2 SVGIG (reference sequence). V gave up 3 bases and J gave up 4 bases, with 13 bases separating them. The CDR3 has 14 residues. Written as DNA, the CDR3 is TGTGCCTGGAGCCTGGACGGGCGGAATCAGCCCCAGCATTTT. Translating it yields CAWSLDGRNQPQHF.

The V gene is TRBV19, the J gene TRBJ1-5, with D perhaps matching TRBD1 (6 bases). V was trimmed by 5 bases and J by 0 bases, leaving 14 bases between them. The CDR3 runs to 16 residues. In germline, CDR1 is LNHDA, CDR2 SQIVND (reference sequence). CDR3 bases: TGTGCCAGTAGTGCTCAAACAGGGAATAGCAATCAGCCCCAGCATTTT. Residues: CASSAQTGNSNQPQHF.

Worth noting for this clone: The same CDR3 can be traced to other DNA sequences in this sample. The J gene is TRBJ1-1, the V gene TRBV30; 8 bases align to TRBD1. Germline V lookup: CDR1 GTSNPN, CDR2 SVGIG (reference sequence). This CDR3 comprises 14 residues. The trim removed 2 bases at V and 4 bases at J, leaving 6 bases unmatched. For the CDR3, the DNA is TGTGCCTGGAGTCCTGGACAGGGAATCACTGAAGCTTTCTTT. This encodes CAWSPGQGITEAFF.

The CDR3 is CASSQQGGNTIYF. DNA for the CDR3: TGCGCCAGCAGCCAACAGGGTGGAAACACCATATATTTT. V usage is TRBV4-1 and J usage is TRBJ1-3; perhaps TRBD1 as D (5 bases). CDR1 and CDR2 (germline): MGHRA, YSYEKL. This CDR3 comprises 13 residues. V lost 2 bases and J 3 bases, leaving 5 bases between the germline ends.